A selection of T cell receptor beta chains follows, all from one sample in a study of T cells in Graves' hyperthyroidism and ophthalmopathy. TCRdb independently ran MiXCR on the multiplex PCR reads; one entry per CDR3 protein. The sample lists about 360,000 distinct CDR3 sequences, about 18% occurring once. The sequencing sample was made of blood. The source is a woman aged 18-30 years with Graves' hyperthyroidism. Both conserved end residues are part of each CDR3. The order of the fields is D gene, clone size, V gene, J gene, CDR3 protein, CDR3 DNA. A D gene is named only where the DNA matches it firmly. Clone size is given for some rows only: seen once, a few or many times, or a class if the clone is expanded.

NA	many	TRBV12-3/TRBV12-4	TRBJ2-5	CASSLQGVEGTQYF	TGTGCCAGCAGCCTACAGGGCGTGGAAGGGACCCAGTACTTC
NA	many	TRBV10-3	TRBJ1-1	CAISEPKFYTEPGRQASTEAFF	TGTGCCATCAGTGAGCCGAAATTTTATACCGAGCCCGGGCGGCAGGCGAGCACTGAAGCTTTCTTT
NA	many	TRBV10-3	TRBJ2-5	CAISDWLQETQYF	TGTGCCATCAGTGACTGGTTGCAAGAGACCCAGTACTTC
NA	many	TRBV6-1	TRBJ2-2	CASAATGAGELFF	TGTGCCAGCGCGGCTACGGGAGCGGGGGAGCTGTTTTTT
NA	many	TRBV7-7	TRBJ1-1	CASSLGEDTEAFF	TGTGCTAGCAGCTTAGGAGAGGACACTGAAGCTTTCTTT
NA	NA	TRBV18	TRBJ1-1	CASSPSQTGMNTEAFF	TGTGCCAGCTCACCAAGTCAAACAGGGATGAACACTGAAGCTTTCTTT
NA	few	TRBV9	TRBJ1-1	CASSVVSRMNTEAFF	TGTGCCAGCAGCGTAGTTAGCCGTATGAACACTGAAGCTTTCTTT
NA	many	TRBV20-1	TRBJ2-7	CSAKDTYEQYF	TGCAGTGCAAAAGACACCTACGAGCAGTACTTC
NA	many	TRBV7-3	TRBJ2-2	CASSLGPAGELFF	TGTGCCAGCAGCTTGGGTCCGGCCGGGGAGCTGTTTTTT
NA	many	TRBV2	TRBJ2-7	CASSTGLGYEQYF	TGTGCCAGCAGTACAGGATTAGGTTACGAGCAGTACTTC
NA	many	TRBV20-1	TRBJ1-5	CSVRWDQPQHF	TGCAGTGTACGCTGGGATCAGCCCCAGCATTTT
TRBD1	NA	TRBV27	TRBJ2-4	CASSSRQGRGLNIKYF	TGTGCCAGCAGTTCCCGACAGGGGCGCGGGTTGAACATTAAGTACTTC
NA	many	TRBV7-9	TRBJ2-7	CASSLDRRAYEQYF	TGTGCCAGCAGCTTAGATCGCCGAGCCTACGAGCAGTACTTC
TRBD1	NA	TRBV6-1	TRBJ1-5	CASRPDRGRNQPQHF	TGTGCCAGCAGACCTGACAGGGGACGGAATCAGCCCCAGCATTTT
TRBD2	NA	TRBV5-1	TRBJ2-7	CASSLGLAGLGEQYF	TGCGCCAGCAGCTTGGGGCTAGCGGGCCTGGGGGAGCAGTACTTC
NA	many	TRBV6-5	TRBJ1-1	CASSFARRFTEAFF	TGTGCCAGCAGTTTTGCCAGGAGATTCACTGAAGCTTTCTTT
NA	many	TRBV12-3/TRBV12-4	TRBJ1-2	CASSPSGTSYGYTF	TGTGCCAGCAGCCCTTCGGGAACTTCCTATGGCTACACCTTC
TRBD1	NA	TRBV10-1	TRBJ2-7	CASSENPGQGSYEQYF	TGCGCCAGCAGTGAGAATCCGGGACAGGGTTCCTACGAGCAGTACTTC
NA	many	TRBV15	TRBJ2-7	CATSRDVWGVGEQYF	TGTGCCACCAGCAGAGATGTGTGGGGGGTTGGCGAGCAGTACTTC
NA	NA	TRBV11-1	TRBJ1-3	CASSLTGQGFSGTTIYF	TGTGCCAGCAGCTTAACCGGGCAGGGATTTTCTGGAACCACCATATATTTT
NA	many	TRBV5-1	TRBJ1-2	CASSLGATEGAYGYTF	TGCGCCAGCAGCTTGGGAGCTACAGAGGGCGCGTATGGCTACACCTTC
NA	many	TRBV2	TRBJ2-7	CASSERDNFYEQYF	TGTGCCAGCAGTGAAAGGGACAACTTCTACGAGCAGTACTTC
NA	many	TRBV19	TRBJ1-5	CATQGIASREPQHF	TGTGCCACTCAAGGGATTGCGTCAAGAGAGCCCCAGCATTTT
NA	NA	TRBV15	TRBJ1-3	CATSRVSSTASSGNTIYF	TGTGCCACCAGCAGAGTTTCATCGACAGCGAGCTCTGGAAACACCATATATTTT
NA	many	TRBV5-6	TRBJ2-7	CASSRLTGLEQYF	TGTGCCAGCAGCCGTTTGACAGGCCTCGAGCAGTACTTC
TRBD1	many	TRBV7-9	TRBJ2-5	CASSLGDSPSETQYF	TGTGCCAGCAGCTTAGGGGACAGCCCCTCGGAGACCCAGTACTTC
TRBD1	many	TRBV27	TRBJ2-7	CASRSEVRDRVREQYF	TGTGCCAGCAGATCCGAAGTCCGGGACAGGGTGCGGGAGCAGTACTTC
TRBD1	many	TRBV11-1	TRBJ2-5	CASSLTRGPQETQYF	TGTGCCAGCAGTCTTACCAGGGGGCCGCAAGAGACCCAGTACTTC
TRBD1	many	TRBV11-2	TRBJ1-2	CASSLEVGRGRGGYTF	TGTGCCAGCAGCTTAGAAGTGGGCAGGGGGCGAGGTGGCTACACCTTC
TRBD2	many	TRBV2	TRBJ2-5	CASSPGLAQETQYF	TGTGCCAGCTCTCCGGGACTAGCACAGGAGACCCAGTACTTC
NA	few	TRBV11-2	TRBJ2-2	CASSAGESANTGELFF	TGTGCCAGCAGCGCCGGGGAGTCCGCGAACACCGGGGAGCTGTTTTTT
TRBD1	many	TRBV29-1	TRBJ1-1	CSVVGQGYTEAFF	TGCAGCGTTGTTGGACAGGGTTACACTGAAGCTTTCTTT
TRBD1	many	TRBV10-3	TRBJ2-7	CATGENRDRGHEQYF	TGTGCCACCGGGGAAAACCGGGACAGGGGCCACGAGCAGTACTTC
TRBD1	many	TRBV5-1	TRBJ1-2	CASSSKGQESSYTF	TGCGCCAGCAGCTCGAAGGGACAGGAGAGTAGCTACACCTTC
TRBD2	many	TRBV28	TRBJ2-5	CASSFISGGLSETQYF	TGTGCCAGCAGTTTTATAAGCGGGGGGTTATCAGAGACCCAGTACTTC
NA	few	TRBV20-1	TRBJ2-1	CSARDFSSYNEQFF	TGCAGTGCTAGGGACTTTTCTTCCTACAATGAGCAGTTCTTC
NA	few	TRBV6-2/TRBV6-3	TRBJ2-5	CASSYSPVKETQYF	TGTGCCAGCAGTTACTCACCGGTCAAGGAGACCCAGTACTTC
TRBD2	few	TRBV29-1	TRBJ2-3	CSVTGTSTSTDTQYF	TGCAGCGTGACCGGGACTAGCACTTCCACAGATACGCAGTATTTT
NA	many	TRBV27	TRBJ1-1	CASSRQGWGLKNTEAFF	TGTGCCAGCAGTCGTCAGGGCTGGGGCTTAAAGAACACTGAAGCTTTCTTT
TRBD1	few	TRBV19	TRBJ1-2	CASSTNSGTGNGYTF	TGTGCCAGTAGTACAAACTCCGGGACAGGGAATGGCTACACCTTC